Below, 19 T cell receptor beta chains from the same sample are listed, as sequenced in a study of Ad26.COV2.S vaccination and SARS-CoV-2 variants (dated by TCRdb to the early 2020s). The library came from the immunoSEQ multiplex PCR assay. TCRdb took this table from immuneACCESS and kept in-frame rearrangements with V and J called. Such tables lack part of the clones; where checked against another copy, unresolved V genes explain under half of the gap, and the rest is unexplained. Here the sample has roughly 420,000 clones; 88% occur a single time. The ten largest clonotypes hold about 3.6% of the sample. The treatment or condition label of this sample denotes: roughly 20 received Ad26.COV2.S at low or high dose, single or two shots; a few received placebo; per-sample allocation not given. Repertoires of vaccine and placebo recipients were sequenced from samples taken on day 63 after the first injection.

The sequences come from peripheral blood, collected in a trial of Ad26.COV2.S vaccine versus placebo. These receptors all stem from a person between 18 and 60 years old who received the Ad26.COV2.S COVID-19 vaccine or a placebo.

V gene TRBV6-4 combines with J gene TRBJ1-2, with a tentative D call TRBD1 (5 bases). CDR1 is MRHNA, CDR2 SNTAGT, per germline. The CDR3 sequence is 15 residues long. V lost 5 bases and J 4 bases, leaving 17 bases between the germline ends. The CDR3 DNA sequence: TGTGCCAGCAGTTCGAGGGACCCTCCGGTCTATGGCTACACCTTC. As protein: CASSSRDPPVYGYTF.

This chain uses TRBV18 with TRBJ2-7; no firm D call. Germline-derived CDR1 and CDR2 are KGHSH and LQKENI. The CDR3 covers 15 residues. With 3 bases removed from V and 1 base from J, the gap between germline ends came to 13 bases. CDR3 amino acids: CASSPGNVVSYEQYF. For the CDR3, the DNA is TGTGCCAGCTCACCTGGGAACGTAGTATCCTACGAGCAGTACTTC.

The rearrangement uses TRBV19 and TRBJ1-1; a weak D match, TRBD1 (6 bases). Germline lookup yields CDR1 LNHDA and CDR2 SQIVND (reference sequence). The CDR3 covers 14 residues. V was cut by 4 bases and J by 5 bases, with 14 bases left in between. The CDR3 here is CASSTRRGETEAFF. The DNA of the CDR3 is TGTGCCAGTAGTACCCGGAGGGGGGAAACTGAAGCTTTCTTT. Filled out from reference TRBV19 and TRBJ1-1, the complete variable domain reads DGGITQSPKYLFRKEGQNVTLSCEQNLNHDAMYWYRQDPGQGLRLIYYSQIVNDFQKGDIAEGYSVSREKKESFPLTVTSAQKNPTAFYLCASSTRRGETEAFFGQGTRLTVV.

The chain has TRBV6-4 and TRBJ2-1, with 12 bases identical to TRBD1. Trimming at V came to 6 bases and at J to 8 bases, leaving 5 bases not matched to a gene. This CDR3 is built from 14 residues. The germline gives CDR1 MRHNA, CDR2 SNTAGT. CDR3 coding DNA: TGTGCCAGCAGCGCCGGGACAGGGGGCGATGAGCAGTTCTTC. Residues: CASSAGTGGDEQFF.

The chain links TRBV3-1 (or the pseudogene TRBV3-2) to TRBJ2-7, with TRBD1 matching 10 bases. This CDR3 region has 14 residues. The V gene's germline CDR1 is LGHDT and CDR2 YNNKEL (reference sequence). J lost 7 bases, V lost 1 base, and 4 bases had no gene match. CDR3 DNA: TGTGCCAGCAGCCAAGGACAGGGGGCGGGGGAGCAGTACTTC. Translated: CASSQGQGAGEQYF.

This chain joins TRBV6-2 or TRBV6-3 and TRBJ1-5; 7 bases are a match to TRBD1. Germline CDR1 reads MNHEY; CDR2 reads SVGEGT. V trimming: 6 bases; J trimming: 9 bases; junction bases outside the gene matches: 11. The CDR3 is 14 residues long. CDR3 in amino acids: CASSLDRATGPQHF. CDR3 DNA sequence: TGTGCCAGCAGCCTAGACAGGGCGACGGGGCCCCAGCATTTT.

This clone has only one observation. The chain has TRBV19 and TRBJ1-5; D is perhaps TRBD1 (5 bases). The germline CDR1 and CDR2 sequences are LNHDA and SQIVND (reference sequence). The V and J ends lost 6 bases and 0 bases respectively, with 12 bases between them. This CDR3 is 15 amino acids long. Written as DNA, the CDR3 is TGTGCCAGTAGCCCGGGACTGTATAGCAATCAGCCCCAGCATTTT. This encodes CASSPGLYSNQPQHF.

In its sample, this clone was seen once. V and J are TRBV15 and TRBJ2-7, with 9 bases matching TRBD1. The CDR3 has 17 amino acids. J was trimmed by 7 bases and V by 2 bases; bases with no gene match: 15. Germline-derived CDR1 and CDR2 are LNHNV and YYDKDF (reference sequence). This CDR3 is CATSRTRSGTGIGEQYF. The CDR3 DNA reads TGTGCCACCAGCAGAACACGATCCGGGACAGGGATTGGGGAGCAGTACTTC.

The genes are TRBV5-1 and TRBJ1-1; D might be TRBD1 (6 bases). CDR1 and CDR2 (germline): SGHRS, YFSETQ. Trimming left V 0 bases short and J 1 base short, with 7 bases between. The CDR3 consists of 14 residues. CDR3 region: CASSLDRENTEAFF. CDR3 coding DNA: TGCGCCAGCAGCTTGGACAGGGAGAACACTGAAGCTTTCTTT.

This chain joins TRBV25-1 and TRBJ2-2; D is unresolved. The V and J ends lost 4 bases and 7 bases respectively, with 7 bases between them. This CDR3 is 12 amino acids long. Germline V gene sequence: CDR1 MGHDK, CDR2 SYGVNS. This CDR3 is CASSGVGGELFF. CDR3 in DNA: TGTGCCAGCAGTGGGGTAGGCGGGGAGCTGTTTTTT. Filled out from reference TRBV25-1 and TRBJ2-2, the complete variable domain reads EADIYQTPRYLVIGTGKKITLECSQTMGHDKMYWYQQDPGMELHLIHYSYGVNSTEKGDLSSESTVSRIRTEHFPLTLESARPSHTSQYLCASSGVGGELFFGEGSRLTVL.

V is TRBV19 and J is TRBJ1-1; weak D call: TRBD1 (6 bases). The V gene lost 6 bases and the J gene lost 1 base, with 12 bases spanning the gap. Germline loops: CDR1 LNHDA, CDR2 SQIVND (reference sequence). This CDR3 comprises 14 residues. CDR3 nucleotides: TGTGCCAGTAGCCTCGGACAGCAGAACACTGAAGCTTTCTTT. Encoded protein: CASSLGQQNTEAFF.

Of note for this clone: The junction departs from the called germline gene at one end, perhaps through a read error. The rearrangement joins TRBV6-5 to TRBJ1-2; D gene ambiguous. CDR1 is MNHEY and CDR2 is SVGAGI in the germline V gene. The CDR3 runs 12 residues. In DNA form, the CDR3 reads TGTGCCAGCAATTTGGCGTTAAATCTCTTGGCCTTC. Translation gives CASNLALNLLAF.

This sequence joins TRBV30 and TRBJ1-1; tentatively, D is TRBD1 (6 bases). The CDR3 is 18 residues long. CDR1 GTSNPN and CDR2 SVGIG come from the germline V gene (reference sequence). V dropped 3 bases and J dropped 0 bases, with 23 bases sitting between them. The CDR3 DNA reads TGTGCCTGGAGGTCATGGGCAGGGGACCTGTTCATGAACACTGAAGCTTTCTTT. Translation: CAWRSWAGDLFMNTEAFF.

This chain links TRBV5-6 with TRBJ2-7, with D perhaps matching TRBD1 (6 bases). This CDR3 has 14 amino acids. V was cut by 2 bases and J by 5 bases, with 14 bases left in between. Germline-derived CDR1 and CDR2 are SGHDT and YYEEEE. The CDR3 reads CASSFRTVPNEQYF. The CDR3, as DNA: TGTGCCAGCAGCTTCCGGACAGTCCCGAACGAGCAGTACTTC.

The chain joins TRBV15 to TRBJ1-5; no reliable D call. Trimming removed 0 bases from V and 5 bases from J, with 5 bases in between. CDR1 and CDR2 (germline): LNHNV, YYDKDF (reference sequence). The CDR3 extends over 13 amino acids. CDR3 sequence: CATSRELDQPQHF. Here the CDR3 DNA reads TGTGCCACCAGCAGAGAGTTGGATCAGCCCCAGCATTTT.

The V and J genes are TRBV7-2 and TRBJ2-7; no clear D. Germline V gene sequence: CDR1 SGHTA, CDR2 FQGNSA. Between the trimmed V and J ends, which lost 3 bases and 6 bases, there was a span of 15 bases. The CDR3 sequence is 14 residues long. CDR3 loop: CASSFPGSLTEQYF. CDR3 DNA sequence: TGTGCCAGCAGCTTCCCCGGGTCCTTAACCGAGCAGTACTTC.

V is TRBV7-2 and J is TRBJ2-2, with D uncertain. Per germline, CDR1 SGHTA and CDR2 FQGNSA. V was clipped by 1 base and J by 2 bases, with 5 bases between them. The CDR3 has 14 residues. The CDR3, as DNA: TGTGCCAGCAGCTTAGAGGTTAACACCGGGGAGCTGTTTTTT. It encodes CASSLEVNTGELFF.

On this clone: Other DNA variants within this sample encode the same CDR3. This CDR3 is CASSPGQGTEAFF. The DNA of the CDR3 is TGTGCCAGCTCACCGGGACAGGGAACTGAAGCTTTCTTT. The rearrangement joins TRBV18 to TRBJ1-1; TRBD1 agrees at 9 bases. This CDR3 has 13 amino acids. The junction had 1 base not matched to a gene; V was cut back by 3 bases and J by 5 bases. Germline CDR1 reads KGHSH; CDR2 reads LQKENI. Based on the CDR3 plus reference TRBV18 and TRBJ1-1, the full variable domain is NAGVMQNPRHLVRRRGQEARLRCSPMKGHSHVYWYRQLPEEGLKFMVYLQKENIIDESGMPKERFSAEFPKEGPSILRIQQVVRGDSAAYFCASSPGQGTEAFFGQGTRLTVV.

The rearrangement links TRBV6-5 to TRBJ1-5; D remains ambiguous. Germline CDR1 reads MNHEY; CDR2 reads SVGAGI. The CDR3 totals 13 residues. V lost 6 bases, J lost 4 bases, and 10 bases lay in between. The CDR3 loop is CASRLRGNQPQHF. CDR3 sequence (DNA): TGTGCCAGCAGGTTACGCGGGAATCAGCCCCAGCATTTT.